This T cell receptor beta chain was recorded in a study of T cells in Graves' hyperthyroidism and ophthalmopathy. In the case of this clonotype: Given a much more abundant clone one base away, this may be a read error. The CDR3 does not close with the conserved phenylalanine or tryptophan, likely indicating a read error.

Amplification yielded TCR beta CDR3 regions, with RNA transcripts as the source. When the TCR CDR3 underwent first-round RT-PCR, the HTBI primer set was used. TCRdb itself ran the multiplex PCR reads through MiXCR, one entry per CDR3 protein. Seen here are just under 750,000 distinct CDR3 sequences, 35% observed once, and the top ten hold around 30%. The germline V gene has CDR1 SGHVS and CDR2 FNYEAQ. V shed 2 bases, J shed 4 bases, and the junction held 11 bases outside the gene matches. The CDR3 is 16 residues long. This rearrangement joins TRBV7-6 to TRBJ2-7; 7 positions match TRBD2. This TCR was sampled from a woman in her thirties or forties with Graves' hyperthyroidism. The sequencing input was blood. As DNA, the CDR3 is TGTGCCAGCAGCTTAATGACCGCGGGAGCAAGGTACGAGCAGTACCTC. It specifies CASSLMTAGARYEQYL.